Following are 21 T cell receptor beta chains from one sample sequenced in a study of blood T cells in healthy people across ages. For the second PCR, which ran for 7 to 11 cycles, a sample-barcoded 5' primer and a J-beta primer mix were used. TCRdb used MiXCR to reprocess the 5' RACE reads, holding one entry per CDR3 protein. Of 1.5 million to 2 million distinct CDR3 sequences in the sample, 25% to 30% were seen once. Sequenced material: blood. The receptor set was obtained from a young woman in good health.

This clonotype showed up just a few times. The chain employs TRBV20-1 and TRBJ2-5; D might be TRBD2 (5 bases). Germline V gene lookup returns CDR1 DFQATT and CDR2 SNEGSKA (reference sequence). V lost 0 bases, J lost 3 bases, and 8 bases lay in between. This CDR3 region has 13 residues. CDR3 region: CSARDHGKETQYF. CDR3 in DNA: TGCAGTGCTAGAGATCACGGGAAAGAGACCCAGTACTTC.

This clonotype was detected a few times. V gene TRBV6-2 or TRBV6-3 combines with J gene TRBJ2-5; 9 bases fit TRBD2. The CDR3 consists of 16 residues. V lost 5 bases to trimming and J lost 11 bases; unmatched junction nucleotides: 18. CDR1 and CDR2 from the germline V gene are MNHEY and SVGEGT. The CDR3 reads CASSPHPLAGCKEQYF. DNA for the CDR3: TGTGCCAGCAGTCCCCACCCCCTAGCGGGATGTAAGGAGCAGTACTTC.

Worth noting for this clonotype: This clone may be a read error of a much larger clone one base away. The chain employs TRBV28 and TRBJ2-7; D unresolved. The CDR3 covers 14 residues. V lost 6 bases, J lost 3 bases, and 15 bases lay in between. Germline V gene data show CDR1 as MDHEN and CDR2 as SYDVKM. CDR3 protein: CASRLPGDVYEQYF. CDR3 DNA: TGTGCCAGCAGGTTACCGGGTGATGTCTACGAGCAGTACTTC.

Written as DNA, the CDR3 is TGTGCCAGCAGCGTAGCCGGGTCTGGAGAGCAGTTCTTC. Encoded protein: CASSVAGSGEQFF. This chain links TRBV9 with TRBJ2-1, with unresolved D. The V and J ends lost 0 bases and 10 bases respectively, with 11 bases between them. In germline, CDR1 is SGDLS, CDR2 YYNGEE. CDR3 length equals 13 residues.

This clonotype was detected only a few times. J is TRBJ2-5 and V is TRBV7-2, with TRBD2 matching 10 bases. TRBJ2-7 matches the DNA end more closely, so the J call is doubtful. The CDR3 contains 15 residues. Germline assignment: CDR1 SGHTA and CDR2 FQGNSA. CDR3 nucleotides: TGTGCCAGCAGCTTAGTGGGGGTAGCGGGGGGCGAGCAGTACTTC. Amino acid sequence: CASSLVGVAGGEQYF.

This clonotype occurred a few times. The chain links TRBV3-1 to TRBJ2-7; tentative D call: TRBD2 (6 bases). From germline, CDR1 is LGHDT and CDR2 YNNKEL (reference sequence). V lost 3 bases to trimming and J lost 2 bases, with 17 bases between them. The CDR3 is made up of 16 amino acids. This chain's CDR3 is CASSQEGSPETYEQYF. CDR3 in DNA: TGTGCCAGCAGCCAGGAGGGTTCCCCCGAAACCTACGAGCAGTACTTC.

This clonotype was picked up many times. V is TRBV4-3 and J is TRBJ1-5; D gene ambiguous. This CDR3 has 15 amino acids. Germline lookup yields CDR1 LGHNA and CDR2 YSLEER. V lost 1 base and J 2 bases, leaving 9 bases between the germline ends. The CDR3 protein is CASSQGAGGNQPQHF. In DNA form, the CDR3 reads TGCGCCAGCAGCCAAGGGGCCGGGGGCAATCAGCCCCAGCATTTT.

In this sample, this clonotype turned up once. This chain joins TRBV20-1 and TRBJ2-3, with D unresolved. The CDR3 sequence is 14 residues long. Germline CDR1 reads DFQATT; CDR2 reads SNEGSKA (reference sequence). V was trimmed by 3 bases and J by 2 bases, leaving 12 bases between them. As DNA, the CDR3 is TGCAGTGCTAGTCGGGCCAACCCCACAGATACGCAGTATTTT. Translation gives CSASRANPTDTQYF.

This clonotype was seen a few times. J is TRBJ2-7 and V is TRBV6-2 or TRBV6-3, with TRBD2 identical over 8 bases. The V segment lost 6 bases and the J segment 5 bases; nucleotides outside the gene matches: 6. The CDR3 spans 13 residues. CDR1 is MNHEY and CDR2 is SVGEGT in the germline V gene. CDR3 sequence: CASRQPGGDEQYF. DNA for the CDR3: TGTGCCAGCAGACAACCGGGGGGGGACGAGCAGTACTTC.

This clonotype was counted many times. The chain couples TRBV29-1 to TRBJ2-5; 11 bases fit TRBD1. V shed 7 bases, J shed 4 bases, and the junction held 17 bases outside the gene matches. Germline CDR1 and CDR2: SQVTM and ANQGSEA. The CDR3 extends over 17 amino acids. The CDR3 reads CSATVGLGQGVGETQYF. DNA of the CDR3: TGCAGCGCCACCGTAGGTCTGGGACAGGGGGTAGGAGAGACCCAGTACTTC.

This clonotype was observed a few times. This sequence joins TRBV6-6 and TRBJ1-5; TRBD1 aligns across 9 bases. The CDR3 contains 15 residues. The V and J ends lost 5 bases and 5 bases, in that order; junction bases with no gene match: 7. Germline CDR1 MNHNY, CDR2 SVGAGI (reference sequence). The CDR3 spells CASSSRDRVYQPQHF. CDR3 coding DNA: TGTGCCAGCAGTAGCCGGGACAGGGTTTATCAGCCCCAGCATTTT.

The chain links TRBV6-2 or TRBV6-3 to TRBJ2-2, with D unresolved. Germline V CDR1 and CDR2: MNHEY, SVGEGT. The CDR3 loop spans 15 amino acids. Trimming cost V 5 bases and J 4 bases, with 14 bases left between them. CDR3 in amino acids: CASSDLGGSTGELFF. DNA for the CDR3: TGTGCCAGCAGTGACCTCGGCGGTAGCACCGGGGAGCTGTTTTTT.

V is TRBV2 and J is TRBJ1-5, with a possible D match to TRBD1 (5 bases). The CDR3 consists of 14 residues. V gave up 4 bases and J gave up 5 bases, with 12 bases separating them. Germline V gene data show CDR1 as SNHLY and CDR2 as FYNNEI. CDR3 sequence (DNA): TGTGCCAGCAGTGGACGGGGAGGGGATCAGCCCCAGCATTTT. Translated, it gives CASSGRGGDQPQHF.

This clonotype was observed at least ten times. The chain couples TRBV12-3 or TRBV12-4 to TRBJ2-7, with D unresolved. The V gene lost 5 bases and the J gene lost 2 bases, with 10 bases spanning the gap. This CDR3 is built from 13 residues. The CDR3 DNA sequence: TGTGCCAGCAGTGCTACTGAAACCTACGAGCAGTACTTC. Translated, it gives CASSATETYEQYF.

This sequence joins TRBV6-2 or TRBV6-3 and TRBJ1-1, with TRBD1 identical over 10 bases. Trimming took 5 bases from V and 1 from J; bases not matched to a gene: 13. The germline CDR1 and CDR2 sequences are MNHEY and SVGEGT. This CDR3 region has 18 residues. The CDR3 reads CASSGGKGQGPKNTEAFF. The CDR3 bases are TGTGCCAGCAGTGGGGGGAAGGGACAGGGGCCAAAGAACACTGAAGCTTTCTTT.

About this clonotype itself: This may stem from a read error, because a much larger clone lies one nucleotide away. This chain joins TRBV29-1 and TRBJ1-2; D uncertain. CDR3 size: 12 residues. From germline, CDR1 is SQVTM and CDR2 ANQGSEA. The V end was cut by 0 bases, the J end by 3 bases, with 5 bases between. The CDR3: CSVEERDYGYTF. The CDR3 bases are TGCAGCGTTGAAGAGCGCGACTATGGCTACACCTTC.

This clonotype was counted only a few times. At one of its ends the junction is not consistent with the germline gene, which may arise from a read error. The rearrangement uses TRBV7-6 and TRBJ1-2, with 10 bases that match TRBD1. Germline V gene sequence: CDR1 SGHVS, CDR2 FNYEAQ. The CDR3 covers 14 residues. The CDR3: CVSSEDRGKSGYTF. In DNA form, the CDR3 reads TGTGTCAGCAGCGAGGACAGGGGGAAAAGTGGCTACACCTTC.

The rearrangement uses TRBV29-1 and TRBJ2-3; 9 nucleotides agree with TRBD2. V gave up 7 bases and J gave up 6 bases; unmatched junction bases: 8. Germline loops: CDR1 SQVTM, CDR2 ANQGSEA. CDR3 size: 13 residues. The CDR3 nucleotides read TGCAGCGCTGAGCCTAGCGGGGTGGATACGCAGTATTTT. It translates to CSAEPSGVDTQYF.

This clonotype was seen a single time. A junction end diverges from the germline sequence, so it may reflect a read error. The rearrangement uses TRBV4-1 and TRBJ2-4, with D perhaps matching TRBD1 (5 bases). Germline lookup yields CDR1 MGHRA and CDR2 YSYEKL. The CDR3 is made up of 14 amino acids. CDR3 residues: CVSSQGAAKNVQYF. CDR3 DNA: TGCGTCAGCAGCCAAGGGGCGGCTAAAAACGTTCAGTACTTC.

The chain recombines TRBV20-1 with TRBJ2-7; D ambiguous. Looked up from germline, CDR1 is DFQATT and CDR2 is SNEGSKA (reference sequence). V was clipped by 4 bases and J by 2 bases, with 12 bases between them. The CDR3 consists of 13 residues. DNA for the CDR3: TGCAGTGCTACCGAGCGAGTACCCTACGAGCAGTACTTC. It yields the protein CSATERVPYEQYF.

The V gene is TRBV4-3, the J gene TRBJ2-1; 11 nucleotides match TRBD2. In germline, CDR1 is LGHNA, CDR2 YSLEER. This CDR3 region has 17 residues. V was pared by 3 bases and J by 3 bases, with 7 bases of the junction left unmatched. CDR3 protein: CASSQASGTSGYNEQFF. CDR3 DNA: TGCGCCAGCAGCCAGGCATCCGGGACTAGCGGCTACAATGAGCAGTTCTTC.